Below, 15 T cell receptor beta chains from the same sample are listed, as sequenced in a study of T-cell reconstitution after alpha-beta-depleted transplantation in children listed by TCRdb under 2016. The receptor library was made with PCR. Data came from an Illumina HiSeq 2500. TCR library preparation used molecular barcoding, with unique molecular identifiers applied to normalize quantification of the TCRbeta repertoire. TCRdb's own reprocessing of the public reads used fastp at Q25 and MiXCR and kept productive beta chains. Merged by CDR3 protein, the rows form single entries marked with the most common genes and DNA. This sample has about a million distinct CDR3 sequences in its table, and about 31% of those were observed once. Around 30% of the sample rests with the top ten. The label giving this sample's treatment or condition can be read as: allogeneic hematopoietic cell transplantation with graft depleted of TCRalphabeta T cells and CD19 B cells.

Material: PBMCs, mostly from graft donor cells, obtained 360 days after TCRalphabeta/CD19-depleted stem cell transplant. The receptors stem from a boy younger than two who had a stem cell transplant for SCID, so the T cells may come from the graft donor.

The chain employs TRBV28 and TRBJ2-5; no clear D. Germline-derived CDR1 and CDR2 are MDHEN and SYDVKM. V lost 4 bases and J lost 0, with 12 bases in between. There are 15 residues in the CDR3. CDR3 in amino acids: CASSSPGENQETQYF. In DNA form, the CDR3 reads TGTGCCAGCAGTTCCCCAGGAGAAAACCAAGAGACCCAGTACTTC.

The V gene is TRBV12-3 or TRBV12-4, the J gene TRBJ2-7; D is ambiguous. V lost 7 bases, J lost 5 bases, and 15 bases lay in between. The CDR3 loop spans 13 amino acids. CDR3 amino acids: CASTPRPRDEQYF. The CDR3 DNA sequence: TGTGCCAGCACCCCCCGGCCCCGGGACGAGCAGTACTTC.

The CDR3 protein is CASSYWTGSYGYTF. Written as DNA, the CDR3 is TGTGCCAGCAGTTATTGGACAGGGTCCTATGGCTACACCTTC. The genes are TRBV2 and TRBJ1-2; 8 nucleotides align to TRBD1. CDR3 size: 14 residues. V dropped 5 bases and J dropped 4; count of bases not matched to a gene: 6. Germline lookup yields CDR1 SNHLY and CDR2 FYNNEI.

This clonotype was observed a few times. The V gene is TRBV24-1, the J gene TRBJ2-5, with 8 bases identical to TRBD1. Trimming removed 10 bases from V and 3 bases from J; junction bases left unmatched: 12. The germline gives CDR1 KGHDR, CDR2 SFDVKD. The CDR3 consists of 15 residues. CDR3 nucleotides: TGTGCCACTTTTCAGGGGGCTCGGACCGAAGAGACCCAGTACTTC. As protein: CATFQGARTEETQYF.

In this sample, this clonotype turned up a few times. The V and J genes are TRBV15 and TRBJ1-5; D is ambiguous. This CDR3 is 13 amino acids long. CDR1 and CDR2 from the germline V gene are LNHNV and YYDKDF (reference sequence). V lost 6 bases and J 9 bases, leaving 15 bases between the germline ends. For the CDR3, the DNA is TGTGCCACCAGTGGATCCCTTGAGCGGCCCCAGCATTTT. This translates into CATSGSLERPQHF.

The J gene is TRBJ1-1, the V gene TRBV9; D call uncertain. There are 14 residues in the CDR3. Germline V gives CDR1 SGDLS, CDR2 YYNGEE. V was pared by 0 bases and J by 5 bases, with 11 bases between. CDR3 sequence reads: CASSVDERVTEAFF. DNA of the CDR3: TGTGCCAGCAGCGTAGACGAGAGGGTAACTGAAGCTTTCTTT.

This chain uses TRBV7-9 with TRBJ2-2; the D gene is possibly TRBD1 (5 bases). V was cut by 5 bases and J by 2 bases, with 9 bases left in between. CDR3 length equals 14 residues. In germline, CDR1 is SEHNR, CDR2 FQNEAQ (reference sequence). The CDR3 bases are TGTGCCAGCAGCGTTGACAGCAACACCGGGGAGCTGTTTTTT. It specifies CASSVDSNTGELFF.

The chain employs TRBV7-3 and TRBJ2-2; the D is unclear. The CDR3 spans 13 residues. Trimming took off 5 bases at V and 8 bases at J, with 12 bases between the two ends. Germline values: CDR1 SGHTA, CDR2 FQGTGA. The CDR3: CASSREGIGELFF. The CDR3 nucleotides read TGTGCCAGCAGCCGAGAAGGGATTGGGGAGCTGTTTTTT.

In its sample, this clonotype was seen a few times. The CDR3: CASSFGTASSYEQYF. The CDR3 DNA sequence: TGCGCCAGCAGCTTCGGGACCGCGTCCTCCTACGAGCAGTACTTC. This sequence joins TRBV5-1 and TRBJ2-7; the D call may be TRBD1 or TRBD2 (5 bases each). The V end lost 2 bases, the J end lost 0 bases, and 12 bases lay between the germline ends. The CDR3 contains 15 residues. In germline, CDR1 is SGHRS, CDR2 YFSETQ.

The rearrangement links TRBV5-1 to TRBJ2-1, with 7 bases identical to TRBD1. The CDR3 sequence is 14 residues long. With V trimmed by 7 bases and J by 7 bases, 11 bases remained unmatched. Germline CDR1 and CDR2: SGHRS and YFSETQ. CDR3 DNA: TGCGCCAGCTGCCAACAGGGGAAGAGGAATGAGCAGTTCTTC. Translating it yields CASCQQGKRNEQFF. Filled out from reference TRBV5-1 and TRBJ2-1, the complete variable domain reads KAGVTQTPRYLIKTRGQQVTLSCSPISGHRSVSWYQQTPGQGLQFLFEYFSETQRNKGNFPGRFSGRQFSNSRSEMNVSTLELGDSALYLCASCQQGKRNEQFFGPGTRLTVL.

This clonotype was seen a handful of times. This chain joins TRBV7-9 and TRBJ1-1; D is unclear. Germline CDR1 SEHNR, CDR2 FQNEAQ (reference sequence). This CDR3 contains 12 residues. The V and J ends lost 6 bases and 8 bases respectively, with 13 bases between them. The DNA of the CDR3 is TGTGCCAGCAGTTCTAGGTCCGGAGAAGCTTTCTTT. It specifies CASSSRSGEAFF.

The rearrangement joins TRBV20-1 to TRBJ1-1, with D perhaps matching TRBD1 (6 bases). V lost 1 base and J 5 bases, leaving 17 bases between the germline ends. Germline V gene lookup returns CDR1 DFQATT and CDR2 SNEGSKA (reference sequence). This CDR3 has 15 amino acids. DNA of the CDR3: TGCAGTGCTAGAGGGGGAACAGGGCGATGGACTGAAGCTTTCTTT. This gives the protein CSARGGTGRWTEAFF.

The V gene is TRBV20-1, the J gene TRBJ2-1, with 10 nucleotides matching TRBD2. This CDR3 contains 13 residues. The V segment lost 7 bases and the J segment 8 bases; nucleotides outside the gene matches: 8. The V gene's germline CDR1 is DFQATT and CDR2 SNEGSKA (reference sequence). The DNA for the CDR3 is TGCAGTGGCGAGCGGGGGGGCCAGGATGAGCAGTTCTTC. Translated, it gives CSGERGGQDEQFF.

The chain links TRBV5-1 to TRBJ2-1; a weak D match, TRBD2 (6 bases). The germline V and J ends were trimmed by 0 bases and 6 bases, with 13 bases remaining between them. Germline V gene sequence: CDR1 SGHRS, CDR2 YFSETQ. This CDR3 is 15 amino acids long. CDR3 DNA: TGCGCCAGCAGCTTGGTTAGGGTGGGAGGCAATGAGCAGTTCTTC. It codes for CASSLVRVGGNEQFF.

The CDR3 is CASSRLAGYTDTQYF. The CDR3 DNA is TGTGCCAGCAGTCGACTAGCGGGGTACACAGATACGCAGTATTTT. This chain connects TRBV12-3 or TRBV12-4 to TRBJ2-3; 11 bases match TRBD2. V shed 5 bases, J shed 2 bases, and the junction held 3 bases outside the gene matches. CDR3 length equals 15 residues.